Given below is one TCR beta chain in context. The sample's treatment: about 20 received Ad26.COV2.S at low or high dose, single or two shots; about 5 received placebo; per-sample allocation not given. Collection of samples fell on day 63 after the first vaccine or placebo injection. The data were taken from a study of Ad26.COV2.S vaccination and SARS-CoV-2 variants. Across the whole study: Ad26.COV2.S shots went into the muscle once or twice, 56 days apart.

Trimming shortened V by 4 bases and J by 4 bases, and 14 bases separated the two germline ends. CDR3 size: 15 residues. Germline V gives CDR1 SGHRS, CDR2 YFSETQ. Libraries were prepared by immunoSEQ multiplex PCR; TCRdb keeps only in-frame clonotypes and omits some of them. Altogether over 450,000 clones are present, 70% to 90% being singletons, with the ten largest covering 1.5% to 2%. This receptor was taken from a person between 18 and 59 years old who received the Ad26.COV2.S COVID-19 vaccine or a placebo. The sample was peripheral blood, taken in a trial of Ad26.COV2.S vaccine versus placebo. The chain carries TRBV5-1 and TRBJ2-2; D not resolved. The DNA for the CDR3 is TGCGCCAGCAGCACTTGGTTAGCTAGCACCGGGGAGCTGTTTTTT. Translating gives CASSTWLASTGELFF.